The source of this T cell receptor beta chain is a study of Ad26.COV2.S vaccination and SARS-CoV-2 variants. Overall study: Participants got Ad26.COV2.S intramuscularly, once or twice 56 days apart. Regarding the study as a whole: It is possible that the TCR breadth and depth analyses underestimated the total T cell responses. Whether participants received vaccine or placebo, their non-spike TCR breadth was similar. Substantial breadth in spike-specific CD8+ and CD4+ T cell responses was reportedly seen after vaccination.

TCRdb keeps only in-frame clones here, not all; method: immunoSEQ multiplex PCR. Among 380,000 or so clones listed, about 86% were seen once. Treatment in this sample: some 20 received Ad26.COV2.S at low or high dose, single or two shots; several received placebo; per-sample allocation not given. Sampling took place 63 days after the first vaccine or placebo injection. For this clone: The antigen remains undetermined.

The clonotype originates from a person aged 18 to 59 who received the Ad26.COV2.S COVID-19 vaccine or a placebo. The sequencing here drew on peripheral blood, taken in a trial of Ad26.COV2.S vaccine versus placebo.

CDR3 loop: CASSLAGRGGELFF. The CDR3 bases are TGTGCCAGCAGCTTAGCGGGGAGAGGCGGGGAGCTGTTTTTT. This chain uses TRBV7-9 with TRBJ2-2, with D tentatively TRBD2 (5 bases). Trimming stripped 0 bases from V and 7 bases from J, with 9 bases between. The CDR3 runs to 14 residues. Germline V gene lookup returns CDR1 SEHNR and CDR2 FQNEAQ (reference sequence).